Sequencing of this TCR beta chain was carried out in a study of blood T cell repertoires in COVID-19. Background on the study: The study drew acute and convalescent COVID-19 samples from the United States, Italy and Spain. The analysed material was cDNA or gDNA that came from T cells, B-cell-depleted T cells, or PBMCs.

Per the original methods: The authors estimated nucleated cell counts from reference gene primer amplification. Clones were sequenced by immunoSEQ multiplex PCR, and TCRdb holds only the in-frame ones, with some missing. The DNA gave D and trimming, while V, J and clone size come from that table. The sample carries about 380,000 clones, roughly four fifths recorded once. Sample: peripheral blood. This receptor was identified in a human donor with acute or convalescent COVID-19. The donor label of this sample is uncertain.

The CDR3 spells CASSPGGESYGYTF. In nucleotides, the CDR3 is TGTGCCAGCTCACCAGGGGGCGAAAGCTATGGCTACACCTTC. The rearrangement joins TRBV18 to TRBJ1-2, with TRBD1 as a possible D gene (6 bases). Trimming removed 2 bases from V and 4 bases from J, with 11 bases in between. In germline, CDR1 is KGHSH, CDR2 LQKENI. The CDR3 covers 14 residues.